This TCR beta chain stems from a study of T cell responses to AZD1222 COVID-19 vaccine. Using immunoSEQ multiplex PCR, the repertoire was profiled, and TCRdb retains in-frame clones only, with some absent. The table has 50,000 to 85,000 clones, around 79% seen once; the top ten hold roughly 21%. Trimming pared 11 bases from V and 3 bases from J, leaving 22 bases between. The CDR3 has 15 amino acids. Germline CDR1 SGHVS, CDR2 FNYEAQ. Regarding this clone: As yet, its antigen is unknown.

Study-wide results and caveats: Across spike, vaccine-associated CD4 TCRs were found, dominant at 160-218 and 743-854. Repertoires in all cases were sampled only once the peak T cell response had passed. Nearly half of spike-specific TCRs reportedly go after variant regions that carry no mutations.

This TCR was recovered from an adult in good health. Specimen: peripheral blood, collected on day 0 of MenACWY control vaccination. The J gene is TRBJ1-2, the V gene TRBV7-6; D remains unclear. The CDR3 coding sequence is TGTGCCGTGGGGAGAGGGAAAGGCGGTGACTATGGCTACACCTTC. Its translation is CAVGRGKGGDYGYTF.